The present entry profiles one TCR beta chain with its context. The sample belongs to a study of T cell changes during pregnancy in multiple sclerosis. Here immunoSEQ multiplex PCR was the method, and the copy in TCRdb shows in-frame clones only, minus some. This table has about 71,000 clones, roughly nine tenths appearing once. Germline-derived CDR1 and CDR2 are KGHSH and LQKENI. V was clipped by 0 bases and J by 4 bases; unmatched bases: 5. The CDR3 contains 15 residues. The clonotype was recovered from a female donor with multiple sclerosis, enrolled in a pregnancy study. The V gene is TRBV18, the J gene TRBJ2-7; TRBD2 aligns across 8 bases. Here the sequenced sample was peripheral blood, taken in the third trimester of pregnancy. The CDR3 bases are TGTGCCAGCTCACCACCCGGGAGGGCCTTATACGAGCAGTACTTC. This codes for CASSPPGRALYEQYF.